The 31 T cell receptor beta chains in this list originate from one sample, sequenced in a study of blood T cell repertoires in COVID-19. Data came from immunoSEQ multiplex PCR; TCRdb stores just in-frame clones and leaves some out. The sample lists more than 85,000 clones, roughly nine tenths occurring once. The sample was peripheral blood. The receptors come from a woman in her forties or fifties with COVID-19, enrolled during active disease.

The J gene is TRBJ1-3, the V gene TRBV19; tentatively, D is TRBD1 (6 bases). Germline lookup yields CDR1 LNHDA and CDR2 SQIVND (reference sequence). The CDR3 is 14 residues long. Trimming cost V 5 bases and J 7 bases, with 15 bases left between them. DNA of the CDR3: TGTGCCAGTAGTCTTGGGGGGGCGATGAACACCATATATTTT. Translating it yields CASSLGGAMNTIYF.

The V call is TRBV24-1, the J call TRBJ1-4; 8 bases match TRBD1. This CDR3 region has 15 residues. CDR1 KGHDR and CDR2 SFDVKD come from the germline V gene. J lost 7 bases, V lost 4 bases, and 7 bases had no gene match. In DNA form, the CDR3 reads TGTGCCACCAGTGACCCGGGACAGGAACCTGAAAAACTGTTTTTT. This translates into CATSDPGQEPEKLFF.

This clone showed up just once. The CDR3 DNA is TGCGGGGGGTCGCCGAACACTGAAGCTTTCTTT. It encodes CGGSPNTEAFF. V usage is TRBV20-1 and J usage is TRBJ1-1; weak D call: TRBD1 (5 bases). The CDR3 is 11 amino acids. The germline gives CDR1 DFQATT, CDR2 SNEGSKA (reference sequence).

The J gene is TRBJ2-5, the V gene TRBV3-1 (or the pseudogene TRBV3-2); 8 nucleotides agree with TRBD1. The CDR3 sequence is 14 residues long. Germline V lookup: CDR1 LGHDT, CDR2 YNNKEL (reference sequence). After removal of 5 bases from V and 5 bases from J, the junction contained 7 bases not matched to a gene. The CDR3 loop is CASSYRQGSETQYF. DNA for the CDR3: TGTGCCAGCAGCTATAGACAGGGGTCCGAGACCCAGTACTTC.

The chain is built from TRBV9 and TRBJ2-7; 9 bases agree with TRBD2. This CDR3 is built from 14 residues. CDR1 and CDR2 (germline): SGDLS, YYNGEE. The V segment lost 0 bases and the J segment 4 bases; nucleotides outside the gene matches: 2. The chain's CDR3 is CASSVGSGGYEQYF. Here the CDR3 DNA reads TGTGCCAGCAGCGTAGGAAGCGGGGGGTACGAGCAGTACTTC.

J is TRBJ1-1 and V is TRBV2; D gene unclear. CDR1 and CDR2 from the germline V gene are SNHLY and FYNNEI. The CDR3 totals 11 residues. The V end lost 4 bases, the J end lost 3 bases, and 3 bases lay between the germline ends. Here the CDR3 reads CASSADTEAFF. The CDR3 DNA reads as TGTGCCAGCAGTGCGGACACTGAAGCTTTCTTT. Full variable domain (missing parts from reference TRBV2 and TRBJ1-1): EPEVTQTPSHQVTQMGQEVILRCVPISNHLYFYWYRQILGQKVEFLVSFYNNEISEKSEIFDDQFSVERPDGSNFTLKIRSTKLEDSAMYFCASSADTEAFFGQGTRLTVV.

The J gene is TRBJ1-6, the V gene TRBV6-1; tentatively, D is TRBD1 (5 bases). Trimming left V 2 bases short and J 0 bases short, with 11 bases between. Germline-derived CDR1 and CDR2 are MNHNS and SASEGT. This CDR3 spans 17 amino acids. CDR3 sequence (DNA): TGTGCCAGCAGTGAAAAGGGGCCCAGCTCCTATAATTCACCCCTCCACTTT. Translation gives CASSEKGPSSYNSPLHF.

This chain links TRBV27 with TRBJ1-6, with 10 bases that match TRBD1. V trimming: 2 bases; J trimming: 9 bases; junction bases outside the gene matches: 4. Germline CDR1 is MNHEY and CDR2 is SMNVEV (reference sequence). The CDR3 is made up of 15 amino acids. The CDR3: CASSLGQGGGSPLHF. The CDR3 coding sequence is TGTGCCAGCAGTTTAGGACAGGGGGGCGGTTCACCCCTCCACTTT.

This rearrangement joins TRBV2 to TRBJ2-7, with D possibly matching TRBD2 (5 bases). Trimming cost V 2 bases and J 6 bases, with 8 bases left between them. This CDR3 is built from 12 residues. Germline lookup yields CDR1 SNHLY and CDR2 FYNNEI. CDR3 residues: CASSETGIEQYF. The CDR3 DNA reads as TGTGCCAGCAGTGAAACCGGGATCGAGCAGTACTTC.

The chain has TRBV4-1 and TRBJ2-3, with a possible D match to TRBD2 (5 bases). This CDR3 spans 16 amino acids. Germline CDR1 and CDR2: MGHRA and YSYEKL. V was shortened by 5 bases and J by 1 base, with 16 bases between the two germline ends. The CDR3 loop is CASSLRGKLGTDTQYF. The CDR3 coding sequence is TGCGCCAGCAGCTTGCGAGGGAAGTTGGGCACAGATACGCAGTATTTT.

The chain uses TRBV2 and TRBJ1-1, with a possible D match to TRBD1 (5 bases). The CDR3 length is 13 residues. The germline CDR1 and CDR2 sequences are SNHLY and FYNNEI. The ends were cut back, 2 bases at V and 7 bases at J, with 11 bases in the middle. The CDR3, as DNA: TGTGCCAGCAGTGAACGGGGGGAAGATGAAGCTTTCTTT. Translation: CASSERGEDEAFF.

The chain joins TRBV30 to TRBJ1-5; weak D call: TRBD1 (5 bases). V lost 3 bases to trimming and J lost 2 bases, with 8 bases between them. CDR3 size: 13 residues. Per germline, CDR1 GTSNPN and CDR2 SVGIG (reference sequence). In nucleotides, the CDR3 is TGTGCCTGGAGCGGCAGGGGCAATCAGCCCCAGCATTTT. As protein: CAWSGRGNQPQHF.

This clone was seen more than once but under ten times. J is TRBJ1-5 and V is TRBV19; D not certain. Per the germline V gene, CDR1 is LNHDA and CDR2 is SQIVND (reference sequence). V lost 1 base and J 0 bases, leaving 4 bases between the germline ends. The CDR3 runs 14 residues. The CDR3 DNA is TGTGCCAGTAGTATAGGTAGTAGCAATCAGCCCCAGCATTTT. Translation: CASSIGSSNQPQHF.

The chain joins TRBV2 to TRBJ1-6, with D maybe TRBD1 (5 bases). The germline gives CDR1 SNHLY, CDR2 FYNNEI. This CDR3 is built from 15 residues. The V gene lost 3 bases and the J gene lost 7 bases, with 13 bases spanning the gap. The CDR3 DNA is TGTGCCAGCAGTGAGGGCAGGGCCTTGAATTCACCCCTCCACTTT. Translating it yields CASSEGRALNSPLHF.

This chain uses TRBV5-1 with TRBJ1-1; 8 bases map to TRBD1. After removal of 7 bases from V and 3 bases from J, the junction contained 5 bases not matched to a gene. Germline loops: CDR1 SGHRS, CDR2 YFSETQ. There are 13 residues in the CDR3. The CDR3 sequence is CASSDRDYTEAFF. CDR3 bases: TGCGCCAGCTCGGACAGGGATTACACTGAAGCTTTCTTT.

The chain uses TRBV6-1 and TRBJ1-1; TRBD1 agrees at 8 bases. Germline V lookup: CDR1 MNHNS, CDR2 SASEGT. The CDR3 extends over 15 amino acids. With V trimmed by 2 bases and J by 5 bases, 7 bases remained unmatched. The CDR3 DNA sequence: TGTGCCAGCAGTGAATGGCAGGGGGCATGGACTGAAGCTTTCTTT. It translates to CASSEWQGAWTEAFF.

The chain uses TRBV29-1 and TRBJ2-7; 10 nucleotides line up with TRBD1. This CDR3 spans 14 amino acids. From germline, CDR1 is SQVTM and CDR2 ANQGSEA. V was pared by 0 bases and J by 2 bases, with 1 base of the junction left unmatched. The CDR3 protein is CSVEDGQGAYEQYF. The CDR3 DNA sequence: TGCAGCGTTGAAGACGGACAGGGGGCCTACGAGCAGTACTTC.

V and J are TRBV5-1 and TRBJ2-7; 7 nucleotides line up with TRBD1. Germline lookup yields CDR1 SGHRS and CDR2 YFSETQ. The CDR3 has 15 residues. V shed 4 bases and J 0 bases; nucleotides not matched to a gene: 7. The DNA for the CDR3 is TGCGCCAGCAGCCCCGGGACAGCCTTCTCCTACGAGCAGTACTTC. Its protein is CASSPGTAFSYEQYF.

The CDR3 region is CASSQDLGDGQPQHF. The CDR3 nucleotides are TGTGCCAGCAGCCAAGATTTAGGGGATGGCCAGCCCCAGCATTTT. The rearrangement uses TRBV3-1 (or the pseudogene TRBV3-2) and TRBJ1-5, with a weak D call TRBD1 (5 bases). Between the trimmed V and J ends, which lost 0 bases and 7 bases, there was a span of 13 bases. Germline V gene lookup returns CDR1 LGHDT and CDR2 YNNKEL (reference sequence). CDR3 length: 15 amino acids.

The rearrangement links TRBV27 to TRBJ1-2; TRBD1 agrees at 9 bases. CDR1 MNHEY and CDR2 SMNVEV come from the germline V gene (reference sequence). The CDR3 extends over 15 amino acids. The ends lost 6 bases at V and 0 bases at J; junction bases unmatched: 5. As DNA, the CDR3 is TGTGCCAGCAGGCTGGACAGGGGAGCTAACTATGGCTACACCTTC. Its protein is CASRLDRGANYGYTF.

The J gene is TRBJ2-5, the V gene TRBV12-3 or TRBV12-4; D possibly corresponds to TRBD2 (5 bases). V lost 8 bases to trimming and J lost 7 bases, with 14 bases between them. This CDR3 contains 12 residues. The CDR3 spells CASSSARGTQYF. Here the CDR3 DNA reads TGTGCCAGCTCCAGCGCCCGGGGGACCCAGTACTTC.

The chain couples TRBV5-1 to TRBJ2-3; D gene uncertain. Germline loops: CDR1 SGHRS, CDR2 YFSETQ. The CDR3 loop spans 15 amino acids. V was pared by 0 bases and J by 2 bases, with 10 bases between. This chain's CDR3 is CASSLGNSITDTQYF. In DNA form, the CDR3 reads TGCGCCAGCAGCTTGGGTAATAGTATCACAGATACGCAGTATTTT.

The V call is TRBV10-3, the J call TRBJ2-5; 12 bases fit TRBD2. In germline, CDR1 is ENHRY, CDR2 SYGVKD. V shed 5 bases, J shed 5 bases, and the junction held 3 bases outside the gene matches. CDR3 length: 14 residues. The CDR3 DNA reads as TGTGCCATCAGTCCCGGACTAGCGGGGGAGACCCAGTACTTC. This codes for CAISPGLAGETQYF.

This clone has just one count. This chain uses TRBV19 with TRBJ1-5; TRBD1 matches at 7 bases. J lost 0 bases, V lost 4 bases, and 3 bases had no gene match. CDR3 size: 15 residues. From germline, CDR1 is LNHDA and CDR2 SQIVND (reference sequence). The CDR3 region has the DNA TGTGCCAGTAGTAAGGGGGCTGATAGCAATCAGCCCCAGCATTTT. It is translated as CASSKGADSNQPQHF.

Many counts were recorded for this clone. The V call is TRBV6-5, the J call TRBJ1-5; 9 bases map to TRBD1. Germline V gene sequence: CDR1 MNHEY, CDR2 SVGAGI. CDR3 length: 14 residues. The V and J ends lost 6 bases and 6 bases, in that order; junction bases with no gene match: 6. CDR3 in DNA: TGTGCCAGCAGCGGCCGACAGGGGGGTCAGCCCCAGCATTTT. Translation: CASSGRQGGQPQHF.

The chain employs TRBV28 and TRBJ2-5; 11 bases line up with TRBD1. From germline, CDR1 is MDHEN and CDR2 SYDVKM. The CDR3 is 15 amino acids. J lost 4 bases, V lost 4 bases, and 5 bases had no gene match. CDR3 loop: CASSSGDRGAETQYF. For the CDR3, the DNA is TGTGCCAGCAGTTCGGGGGACAGGGGGGCAGAGACCCAGTACTTC.

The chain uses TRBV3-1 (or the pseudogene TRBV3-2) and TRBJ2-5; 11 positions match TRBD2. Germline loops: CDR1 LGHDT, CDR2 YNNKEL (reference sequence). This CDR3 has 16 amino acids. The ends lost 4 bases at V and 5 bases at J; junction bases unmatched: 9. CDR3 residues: CASSLDSGGALETQYF. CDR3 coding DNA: TGTGCCAGCAGCCTGGATAGCGGGGGGGCCTTGGAGACCCAGTACTTC.

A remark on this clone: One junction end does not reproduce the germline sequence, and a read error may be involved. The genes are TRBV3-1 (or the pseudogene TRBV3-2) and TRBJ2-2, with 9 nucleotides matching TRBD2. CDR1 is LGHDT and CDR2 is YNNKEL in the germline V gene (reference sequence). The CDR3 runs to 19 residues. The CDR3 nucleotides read TGTGCCCGCAGCCGCCAACCCTTATTGCGGGGGGGGGACACCGGGGAGCTGTTTTTT. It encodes CARSRQPLLRGGDTGELFF.

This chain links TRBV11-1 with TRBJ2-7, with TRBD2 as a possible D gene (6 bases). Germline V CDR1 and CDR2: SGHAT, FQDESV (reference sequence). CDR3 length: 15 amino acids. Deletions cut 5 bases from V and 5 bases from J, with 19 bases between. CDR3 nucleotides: TGTGCCAGCAGCCCGCCCGGGACTTCCTCTCACGAGCAGTACTTC. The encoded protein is CASSPPGTSSHEQYF.

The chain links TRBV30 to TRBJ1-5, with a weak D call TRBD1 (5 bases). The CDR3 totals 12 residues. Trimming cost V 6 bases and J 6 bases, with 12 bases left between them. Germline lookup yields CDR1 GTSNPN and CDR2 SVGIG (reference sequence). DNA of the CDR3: TGTGCCTGTGATACAGGTGCTCAGCCCCAGCATTTT. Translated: CACDTGAQPQHF.

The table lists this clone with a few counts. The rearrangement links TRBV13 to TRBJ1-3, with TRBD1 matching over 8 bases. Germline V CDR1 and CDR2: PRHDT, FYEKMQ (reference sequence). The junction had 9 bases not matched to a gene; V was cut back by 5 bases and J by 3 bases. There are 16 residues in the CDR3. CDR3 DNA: TGTGCCAGCAGCCCCGGACAGGGTCGAAGTGGAAACACCATATATTTT. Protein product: CASSPGQGRSGNTIYF.